This T cell receptor beta chain was recorded in a study of T cells expressing NK-cell markers. Overall study context: Sequenced donors, eight in total, included seven who were HCMV-seropositive and one who was seronegative. Points from the study as a whole: Nothing established the HCMV specificity of expanded NKG2C+ T cell clones. The contribution of dominant NKG2C+ clonotypes to CD8+ T cells in roughly six donors was 1.0-7.0%.

The authors made TCR beta cDNA libraries by 5'RACE template switching. This switching added a universal primer site and UMIs. TCRdb processed the 5' RACE reads again and assigns one entry to each CDR3 protein, with no DNA. The repertoire table contains approximately 460,000 distinct CDR3 sequences. Note on this clonotype: Its antigen remains unknown.

The CDR3 consists of 14 residues. Looked up from germline, CDR1 is SGHRS and CDR2 is YFSETQ. The genes are TRBV5-1 and TRBJ2-7. Source material: blood T cells: a sorted CD56 or NKG2C T cell subset, CD4+ or CD8+ T cells, or bulk PBMC T cells (not recorded which). This receptor was obtained from a woman between 18 and 75 years old in good health. The CDR3 sequence is CASSLAGTHYEQYF.